This entry concerns a single T cell receptor (beta chain). The CDR3 covers 14 residues. V shed 0 bases and J shed 3 bases, with 9 bases lying between them. Germline V CDR1 and CDR2: LNHNV, YYDKDF (reference sequence). Authors' data handling: From reference gene primer amplification, estimates of nucleated cell counts were derived. Profiling relied on immunoSEQ multiplex PCR, and the TCRdb table lists in-frame clones only, not all of them. V, J and clone size are taken as reported in that table, and D and trimming were inferred from the DNA itself. The repertoire holds 130,000 to 150,000 clones, with more than 75% as singletons. This sample stems from a study of blood T cell repertoires in COVID-19. At the level of the study: Acute and convalescent COVID-19 specimens originated in the United States, Italy and Spain. The cDNA or gDNA used as material had been derived from T cells, B-cell-depleted T cells, or PBMCs.

The chain combines TRBV15 with TRBJ2-7; unclear D gene. Material for sequencing was peripheral blood. The sequence derives from a human donor with acute or convalescent COVID-19. The donor label of this sample is uncertain. The CDR3 loop is CATSRDLGNYEQYF. DNA for the CDR3: TGTGCCACCAGCAGAGATTTGGGCAACTACGAGCAGTACTTC.